This passage covers 2 T cell receptor beta chains from one sample sequenced in a study of graft-versus-host responses after intestinal transplantation. Here immunoSEQ multiplex PCR was the method, and the copy in TCRdb shows in-frame clones only, minus some. The sample records about 71,000 clones, about 92% being singletons. Their cognate antigens are unknown. Sample: unstimulated CD8+ T cells sorted from spleen or lymph node cells, taken before intestinal transplant. These receptors came from a human donor who received an intestinal transplant.

J is TRBJ1-1 and V is TRBV2; D remains unclear. Trimming removed 3 bases from V and 7 bases from J, with 12 bases in between. CDR1 is SNHLY, CDR2 FYNNEI, per germline. The CDR3 has 13 residues. CDR3 in DNA: TGTGCCAGCAGTGACAGGAGGGCGGATGAAGCTTTCTTT. Protein sequence: CASSDRRADEAFF.

This chain joins TRBV27 and TRBJ2-2, with 8 bases that match TRBD2. The CDR3 totals 16 residues. Germline lookup yields CDR1 MNHEY and CDR2 SMNVEV (reference sequence). After removal of 3 bases from V and 4 bases from J, the junction contained 7 bases not matched to a gene. The CDR3 protein is CASSFRGGLSTGELFF. The CDR3 region has the DNA TGTGCCAGCAGTTTCCGGGGGGGCCTTAGCACCGGGGAGCTGTTTTTT.